Below are 21 T cell receptor beta chains sequenced from a single sample in a study of Graves' ophthalmopathy and Graves' hyperthyroidism. From RNA, the CDR3 regions of TCR beta chains were amplified and sequenced. First-round RT-PCR used HTBI primers; second-round multiplex PCR followed. Via MiXCR, TCRdb re-called the multiplex PCR reads, giving one row per CDR3 protein. The data show 300,000 or so distinct CDR3 sequences, 17% seen once. Sequenced input: peripheral blood. The receptors come from an adult man with Graves' ophthalmopathy.

This clonotype was observed many times. The chain links TRBV27 to TRBJ1-6; maybe TRBD1 (5 bases). CDR1 is MNHEY, CDR2 SMNVEV, per germline (reference sequence). Trimming pared 4 bases from V and 0 bases from J, leaving 16 bases between. The CDR3 runs to 18 residues. The CDR3 nucleotides are TGTGCCAGCAGTTGGAGGGGTCCTTACCTCTCCTATAATTCACCCCTCCACTTT. Translating gives CASSWRGPYLSYNSPLHF.

This clonotype was counted many times. The chain employs TRBV2 and TRBJ2-7, with D perhaps given as TRBD1 or TRBD2 (7 bases each). Germline V gene sequence: CDR1 SNHLY, CDR2 FYNNEI. V lost 0 bases and J lost 3, with 12 bases in between. The CDR3 loop spans 15 amino acids. DNA of the CDR3: TGTGCCAGCAGTGAAGCGGGACAGCGGGGCTACGAGCAGTACTTC. Amino acid sequence: CASSEAGQRGYEQYF.

Many counts were recorded for this clonotype. The chain carries TRBV5-1 and TRBJ1-1; tentatively, D is TRBD1 (6 bases). This CDR3 comprises 14 residues. The germline CDR1 and CDR2 sequences are SGHRS and YFSETQ. V dropped 5 bases and J dropped 4 bases, with 15 bases sitting between them. The CDR3 region is CASSPGVVGTEAFF. The CDR3 bases are TGCGCCAGCAGTCCAGGGGTTGTCGGCACTGAAGCTTTCTTT.

This clonotype has ten or more counts. The chain recombines TRBV28 with TRBJ1-1; possibly TRBD1 for D (6 bases). V dropped 7 bases and J dropped 2 bases, with 17 bases sitting between them. Looked up from germline, CDR1 is MDHEN and CDR2 is SYDVKM. The CDR3 runs 15 residues. The CDR3 DNA reads TGTGCCAGCACCCAACCAGGGGCGATTAACACTGAAGCTTTCTTT. It is translated as CASTQPGAINTEAFF.

This clonotype was recorded many times. The chain employs TRBV13 and TRBJ1-1; 8 bases match TRBD1. J gave up 11 bases and V 5 bases, and 10 bases lay outside the gene matches. The germline V gene has CDR1 PRHDT and CDR2 FYEKMQ (reference sequence). The CDR3 spans 13 residues. The CDR3: CASSQDRGGLAFF. The CDR3 bases are TGTGCCAGCAGCCAAGACAGGGGCGGCCTGGCTTTCTTT.

This clonotype has a count of ten or more. One junction end does not reproduce the germline sequence, and a read error may be involved. V is TRBV28 and J is TRBJ1-5; D is perhaps TRBD1 (5 bases). This CDR3 comprises 14 residues. Germline V gene data show CDR1 as MDHEN and CDR2 as SYDVKM. In DNA form, the CDR3 reads TGTGCCAGCTCCCCGAAGGGGAGCAGTCAGCCCCAGCATTTT. It specifies CASSPKGSSQPQHF.

This clonotype was seen repeatedly, ten times or more. V gene TRBV12-3 or TRBV12-4 combines with J gene TRBJ1-6; 10 bases fit TRBD1. This CDR3 is 15 amino acids long. Trimming took 5 bases from V and 6 from J; bases not matched to a gene: 4. Here the CDR3 reads CASSVGTGANSPLHF. CDR3 in DNA: TGTGCCAGCAGTGTGGGGACAGGGGCTAATTCACCCCTCCACTTT.

This clonotype has at least ten counts. V usage is TRBV6-5 and J usage is TRBJ2-7, with D possibly matching TRBD1 (6 bases). The CDR3 contains 16 residues. The V end lost 1 base, the J end lost 0 bases, and 13 bases lay between the germline ends. Germline V gene sequence: CDR1 MNHEY, CDR2 SVGAGI. In DNA, the CDR3 is TGTGCCAGCAGTTACTATCGGACAGAGAGCTCCTACGAGCAGTACTTC. Residues: CASSYYRTESSYEQYF.

This clonotype was detected ten times or more. CDR3 amino acids: CASSVVGGGGALTDTQYF. The DNA for the CDR3 is TGTGCCAGCAGCGTAGTGGGAGGGGGAGGGGCGTTGACAGATACGCAGTATTTT. The chain links TRBV9 to TRBJ2-3; D is perhaps TRBD2 (7 bases). V was trimmed by 0 bases and J by 3 bases, leaving 20 bases between them. This CDR3 is built from 18 residues. Germline CDR1 and CDR2: SGDLS and YYNGEE. Full variable domain (remainder filled in from reference TRBV9 and TRBJ2-3): DSGVTQTPKHLITATGQRVTLRCSPRSGDLSVYWYQQSLDQGLQFLIQYYNGEERAKGNILERFSAQQFPDLHSELNLSSLELGDSALYFCASSVVGGGGALTDTQYFGPGTRLTVL.

This clonotype was observed many times. The V gene is TRBV30, the J gene TRBJ2-5, with 9 bases that match TRBD1. After removal of 2 bases from V and 2 bases from J, the junction contained 9 bases not matched to a gene. Germline loops: CDR1 GTSNPN, CDR2 SVGIG (reference sequence). This CDR3 has 16 amino acids. CDR3 in amino acids: CAWSYQPGQGQETQYF. The CDR3 nucleotides read TGTGCCTGGAGTTACCAACCGGGACAGGGACAAGAGACCCAGTACTTC.

The table lists this clonotype with many counts. This rearrangement joins TRBV5-1 to TRBJ1-1; D is uncertain. CDR3 size: 14 residues. CDR1 is SGHRS, CDR2 YFSETQ, per germline. V was trimmed by 4 bases and J by 1 base, leaving 11 bases between them. CDR3 nucleotide sequence: TGCGCCAGCAGCCCCAATCCCGAGAACACTGAAGCTTTCTTT. Translating it yields CASSPNPENTEAFF.

This clonotype was seen at least ten times. J is TRBJ2-7 and V is TRBV29-1; tentatively, D is TRBD2 (6 bases). V was cut by 6 bases and J by 7 bases, with 19 bases left in between. The CDR3 is 13 amino acids. Germline assignment: CDR1 SQVTM and CDR2 ANQGSEA. The CDR3, as DNA: TGCAGCGTGGGGCCGCGGGGTTTTGATGAGCAGTACTTC. This encodes CSVGPRGFDEQYF.

Ten or more counts support this clonotype. The V gene is TRBV6-5, the J gene TRBJ2-5; the match to TRBD2 covers 8 bases. In germline, CDR1 is MNHEY, CDR2 SVGAGI. J lost 5 bases, V lost 4 bases, and 12 bases had no gene match. CDR3 size: 16 residues. CDR3: CASSFPPGGHFETQYF. Written as DNA, the CDR3 is TGTGCCAGCAGTTTTCCTCCGGGAGGGCATTTCGAGACCCAGTACTTC.

This clonotype was observed many times. The J gene is TRBJ1-6, the V gene TRBV6-5, with TRBD1 identical over 8 bases. The CDR3 length is 17 residues. Unmatched junction bases numbered 8, after V lost 2 bases and J lost 5 bases. Germline assignment: CDR1 MNHEY and CDR2 SVGAGI. The CDR3 here is CASSYLQGAPDNSPLHF. The CDR3 nucleotides are TGTGCCAGCAGTTACCTTCAGGGGGCGCCTGATAATTCACCCCTCCACTTT.

This clonotype was seen many times. V usage is TRBV14 and J usage is TRBJ2-5; D call uncertain. The CDR3 has 14 residues. Germline CDR1 is SGHDN and CDR2 is FVKESK. The V gene lost 1 base and the J gene lost 5 bases, with 11 bases spanning the gap. The CDR3 is CASSQGLLRETQYF. Written as DNA, the CDR3 is TGTGCCAGCAGCCAAGGGCTCCTTCGGGAGACCCAGTACTTC.

This rearrangement joins TRBV6-2 or TRBV6-3 to TRBJ2-2; D perhaps matches TRBD2 (6 bases). The CDR3 is made up of 16 amino acids. CDR1 and CDR2 (germline): MNHEY, SVGEGT. V lost 0 bases and J 4 bases, leaving 12 bases between the germline ends. CDR3 nucleotide sequence: TGTGCCAGCAGTTACTCCCGGACGGGAGTCACCGGGGAGCTGTTTTTT. It codes for CASSYSRTGVTGELFF.

This clonotype showed up many times. The gene calls are TRBV4-1 and TRBJ2-7, with TRBD1 identical over 7 bases. This CDR3 comprises 15 residues. Losses at the gene ends were 1 base for V and 3 bases for J; bases not matched to a gene: 6. The germline gives CDR1 MGHRA, CDR2 YSYEKL. CDR3 DNA: TGCGCCAGCAGCCAAGGTCCGGGACAGCACTACGAGCAGTACTTC. Amino acids: CASSQGPGQHYEQYF.

The V and J genes are TRBV6-1 and TRBJ2-7, with a tentative D call TRBD2 (6 bases). CDR1 and CDR2 (germline): MNHNS, SASEGT. This CDR3 comprises 13 residues. The germline V and J ends were trimmed by 6 bases and 7 bases, with 16 bases remaining between them. The CDR3 nucleotides read TGTGCCAGCAGCCCTCACGGGGGTTGGGAGCAGTACTTC. Its protein product is CASSPHGGWEQYF.

Notes on this clonotype: The junction shows a germline mismatch at one end, possibly a read error. The V call is TRBV18, the J call TRBJ1-1, with D uncertain. This CDR3 is built from 15 residues. Per germline, CDR1 KGHSH and CDR2 LQKENI. This CDR3 is CANSPRSTGNTEAFF. In DNA form, the CDR3 reads TGTGCCAACTCACCACGTTCAACTGGGAACACTGAAGCTTTCTTT. Complete variable domain (other parts from reference TRBV18 and TRBJ1-1): NAGVMQNPRHLVRRRGQEARLRCSPMKGHSHVYWYRQLPEEGLKFMVYLQKENIIDESGMPKERFSAEFPKEGPSILRIQQVVRGDSAAYFCANSPRSTGNTEAFFGQGTRLTVV.

This clonotype was seen at least ten times. The rearrangement links TRBV19 to TRBJ2-7, with D uncertain. The germline gives CDR1 LNHDA, CDR2 SQIVND (reference sequence). The V end lost 4 bases, the J end lost 1 base, and 8 bases lay between the germline ends. The CDR3 has 13 amino acids. The CDR3 DNA follows: TGTGCCAGTAGTAGGCTGCCATCCTACGAGCAGTACTTC. Its translation: CASSRLPSYEQYF.

This clonotype was detected many times. The V gene is TRBV27, the J gene TRBJ2-5, with D possibly TRBD1 on 5 matching bases. The germline CDR1 and CDR2 sequences are MNHEY and SMNVEV (reference sequence). Trimming took 6 bases from V and 0 from J, leaving 8 bases between them. CDR3 length: 13 amino acids. CDR3 region: CASSYRYQETQYF. The CDR3 bases are TGTGCCAGCAGCTACAGGTACCAAGAGACCCAGTACTTC.